The 28 T cell receptor beta chains below all came from one sample that was sequenced in a study of T cell changes during pregnancy in multiple sclerosis. The method was immunoSEQ multiplex PCR; TCRdb's version includes in-frame clones alone and lacks a portion of them. The table lists about 79,000 clones, 93% of them singletons. This sample comprised peripheral blood, obtained in the second trimester of pregnancy. These receptors were collected from a female donor in good health, enrolled as a control in a pregnancy study.

This clone was counted between two and nine times. The CDR3 DNA reads as TGTGCCTGGGCTCGGGGGAACACTGAAGCTTTCTTT. Translated, it gives CAWARGNTEAFF. The chain joins TRBV30 to TRBJ1-1; unclear D gene. Trimming shortened V by 5 bases and J by 1 base, and 8 bases separated the two germline ends. The germline CDR1 and CDR2 sequences are GTSNPN and SVGIG (reference sequence). The CDR3 runs 12 residues.

The chain combines TRBV7-2 with TRBJ1-1; D remains ambiguous. This CDR3 is 14 amino acids long. Germline CDR1 reads SGHTA; CDR2 reads FQGNSA. Trimming left V 1 base short and J 1 base short, with 7 bases between. CDR3 region: CASSLVFGNTEAFF. CDR3 nucleotide sequence: TGTGCCAGCAGCTTAGTTTTCGGGAACACTGAAGCTTTCTTT.

In its sample, this clone was seen once. V usage is TRBV19 and J usage is TRBJ2-2, with D unclear. Germline assignment: CDR1 LNHDA and CDR2 SQIVND (reference sequence). This CDR3 region has 18 residues. The V end was cut by 6 bases, the J end by 0 bases, with 20 bases between. CDR3 region: CASSPNLGGFANTGELFF. In nucleotides, the CDR3 is TGTGCCAGTAGCCCCAATCTAGGTGGGTTCGCGAACACCGGGGAGCTGTTTTTT. The full variable domain, in which reference TRBV19 and TRBJ2-2 provide the parts outside the CDR3, is DGGITQSPKYLFRKEGQNVTLSCEQNLNHDAMYWYRQDPGQGLRLIYYSQIVNDFQKGDIAEGYSVSREKKESFPLTVTSAQKNPTAFYLCASSPNLGGFANTGELFFGEGSRLTVL.

CDR3 in DNA: TGTGCCAGCAGCTTAAGGACAGGGGGGTCAATAGCTTTCTTT. It yields the protein CASSLRTGGSIAFF. The rearrangement uses TRBV11-3 and TRBJ1-1, with TRBD1 identical over 10 bases. There are 14 residues in the CDR3. V dropped 2 bases and J dropped 10; count of bases not matched to a gene: 7. CDR1 is SGHNT and CDR2 is YENEEA in the germline V gene.

The chain uses TRBV10-3 and TRBJ1-5; 10 bases are shared with TRBD1. The J segment lost 5 bases and the V segment lost 6 bases, leaving 4 bases of the junction unmatched. This CDR3 comprises 14 residues. The V gene's germline CDR1 is ENHRY and CDR2 SYGVKD. The CDR3 sequence: CAIRDRGKDQPQHF. The DNA for the CDR3 is TGTGCCATCAGGGACAGGGGGAAAGATCAGCCCCAGCATTTT.

J is TRBJ1-2 and V is TRBV6-4; D is perhaps TRBD1 (5 bases). Germline loops: CDR1 MRHNA, CDR2 SNTAGT. This CDR3 spans 14 amino acids. The germline V and J ends were trimmed by 4 bases and 0 bases, with 9 bases remaining between them. The CDR3 DNA is TGTGCCAGCAGTGTTGGGGGGTCTAACTATGGCTACACCTTC. Translating it yields CASSVGGSNYGYTF.

This chain uses TRBV11-2 with TRBJ1-2, with D unclear. The CDR3 spans 12 residues. The germline V gene has CDR1 SGHAT and CDR2 FQNNGV. Trimming took 0 bases from V and 8 from J, leaving 7 bases between them. CDR3 sequence (DNA): TGTGCCAGCAGCTTAGAAGGAGACGGCTACACCTTC. It encodes CASSLEGDGYTF.

V gene TRBV5-4 combines with J gene TRBJ2-7; 8 nucleotides match TRBD1. Losses at the gene ends were 0 bases for V and 0 bases for J; bases not matched to a gene: 2. CDR3 length: 15 amino acids. Germline CDR1 and CDR2: SGHNT and YYREEE (reference sequence). The chain's CDR3 is CASSLDGTGSYEQYF. CDR3 nucleotides: TGTGCCAGCAGCTTGGATGGGACAGGCTCCTACGAGCAGTACTTC.

This clone was seen a handful of times. J is TRBJ1-6 and V is TRBV6-6; the D is unclear. This CDR3 contains 15 residues. From germline, CDR1 is MNHNY and CDR2 SVGAGI (reference sequence). V gave up 8 bases and J gave up 1 base, with 12 bases separating them. This chain's CDR3 is CASQNGISYNSPLHF. As DNA, the CDR3 is TGTGCCAGCCAGAACGGGATTTCCTATAATTCACCCCTCCACTTT.

The V call is TRBV5-6, the J call TRBJ2-7; possibly TRBD2 for D (6 bases). V lost 6 bases to trimming and J lost 1 base, with 14 bases between them. Germline V gene lookup returns CDR1 SGHDT and CDR2 YYEEEE. CDR3 length: 14 residues. CDR3 residues: CASNQYRGSYEQYF. The CDR3 bases are TGTGCCAGCAACCAATACCGGGGGTCCTACGAGCAGTACTTC.

The chain combines TRBV29-1 with TRBJ1-1, with 7 bases identical to TRBD1. The germline CDR1 and CDR2 sequences are SQVTM and ANQGSEA. The V segment lost 4 bases and the J segment 0 bases; nucleotides outside the gene matches: 2. This CDR3 contains 13 residues. CDR3 coding DNA: TGCAGCGTTGCACAGGGGATGAACACTGAAGCTTTCTTT. Its translation is CSVAQGMNTEAFF.

J is TRBJ2-7 and V is TRBV19; D may be TRBD2 (6 bases). Trimming left V 2 bases short and J 2 bases short, with 10 bases between. The CDR3 has 14 residues. Germline values: CDR1 LNHDA, CDR2 SQIVND (reference sequence). CDR3 in DNA: TGTGCCAGTAGTATACGTCCGGGGGCCTACGAGCAGTACTTC. This gives the protein CASSIRPGAYEQYF.

This clone was counted a single time. V and J are TRBV7-2 and TRBJ1-2; 8 bases fit TRBD1. Looked up from germline, CDR1 is SGHTA and CDR2 is FQGNSA. The CDR3 extends over 16 amino acids. V dropped 2 bases and J dropped 7; count of bases not matched to a gene: 12. The CDR3 DNA follows: TGTGCCAGCAGCTTAAAAACAGGACAGGGATGGTCTGGCTACACCTTC. Protein product: CASSLKTGQGWSGYTF.

The chain joins TRBV11-1 to TRBJ2-3, with D unclear. V lost 5 bases to trimming and J lost 4 bases, with 10 bases between them. The CDR3 extends over 13 amino acids. Germline lookup yields CDR1 SGHAT and CDR2 FQDESV (reference sequence). The DNA of the CDR3 is TGTGCCAGCAGCCCATACAGAGCAGATACGCAGTATTTT. As protein: CASSPYRADTQYF.

The chain employs TRBV2 and TRBJ2-1; 10 nucleotides align to TRBD2. The CDR3 has 14 amino acids. Germline trimming cut 7 bases from V and 2 bases from J; bases unmatched to any gene: 2. CDR1 and CDR2 from the germline V gene are SNHLY and FYNNEI. The CDR3 DNA is TGTGCCAGCAAGGGACTAGCGACCTACAATGAGCAGTTCTTC. Its protein is CASKGLATYNEQFF.

V and J are TRBV5-1 and TRBJ1-1; D gene ambiguous. Germline CDR1 SGHRS, CDR2 YFSETQ. The CDR3 covers 13 residues. V lost 2 bases, J lost 6 bases, and 11 bases lay in between. CDR3 amino acids: CASSFGGFSEAFF. As DNA, the CDR3 is TGCGCCAGCAGCTTTGGCGGATTCTCTGAAGCTTTCTTT. Based on the CDR3 plus reference TRBV5-1 and TRBJ1-1, the full variable domain is KAGVTQTPRYLIKTRGQQVTLSCSPISGHRSVSWYQQTPGQGLQFLFEYFSETQRNKGNFPGRFSGRQFSNSRSEMNVSTLELGDSALYLCASSFGGFSEAFFGQGTRLTVV.

CDR3 in DNA: TGCAGCGTTGATGCAGGGGCCTACGAGCAGTACTTC. The encoded protein is CSVDAGAYEQYF. The rearrangement links TRBV29-1 to TRBJ2-7, with a possible D match to TRBD1 (6 bases). This CDR3 has 12 residues. V gave up 3 bases and J gave up 2 bases, with 8 bases separating them. Germline loops: CDR1 SQVTM, CDR2 ANQGSEA.

This clone was seen only once. This sequence joins TRBV19 and TRBJ2-3, with 10 positions matching TRBD2. This CDR3 contains 16 residues. V shed 3 bases, J shed 0 bases, and the junction held 3 bases outside the gene matches. Germline CDR1 reads LNHDA; CDR2 reads SQIVND (reference sequence). Here the CDR3 reads CASSMRTSGSTDTQYF. The CDR3 DNA follows: TGTGCCAGTAGTATGAGGACTAGCGGAAGCACAGATACGCAGTATTTT.

The chain has TRBV6-5 and TRBJ2-7, with 8 nucleotides matching TRBD1. V lost 5 bases and J lost 4; bases outside the gene matches: 1. CDR1 MNHEY and CDR2 SVGAGI come from the germline V gene. CDR3 length: 12 amino acids. CDR3 coding DNA: TGTGCCAGCAGTCGGACAGGGTACGAGCAGTACTTC. This sequence encodes CASSRTGYEQYF.

V is TRBV20-1 and J is TRBJ1-1; D uncertain. The CDR3 extends over 10 amino acids. In germline, CDR1 is DFQATT, CDR2 SNEGSKA (reference sequence). V was cut by 3 bases and J by 7 bases, with 6 bases left in between. This CDR3 is CSARDFEAFF. CDR3 nucleotide sequence: TGCAGTGCTAGGGACTTTGAAGCTTTCTTT.

The CDR3 nucleotides are TGTGCCAGCAGCCTCCTCGGGGACGAGCAGTACTTC. It translates to CASSLLGDEQYF. The genes are TRBV11-3 and TRBJ2-7; TRBD2 is a possible D gene (5 bases). V was pared by 5 bases and J by 5 bases, with 10 bases between. CDR1 and CDR2 from the germline V gene are SGHNT and YENEEA. The CDR3 contains 12 residues.

The gene calls are TRBV28 and TRBJ1-4; 7 nucleotides match TRBD1. This CDR3 is 16 amino acids long. Trimming removed 3 bases from V and 3 bases from J; junction bases left unmatched: 7. Germline assignment: CDR1 MDHEN and CDR2 SYDVKM. The CDR3 DNA sequence: TGTGCCAGCAGTTTTGAGTGGGGACAGTCTAATGAAAAACTGTTTTTT. It is translated as CASSFEWGQSNEKLFF.

This chain joins TRBV6-4 and TRBJ1-6; D is undetermined. This CDR3 comprises 13 residues. The ends were cut back, 5 bases at V and 8 bases at J, with 10 bases in the middle. Looked up from germline, CDR1 is MRHNA and CDR2 is SNTAGT. The CDR3 DNA is TGTGCCAGCAGTCGGGAATTTGATTCACCCCTCCACTTT. Translated, it gives CASSREFDSPLHF.

This chain joins TRBV7-8 and TRBJ1-1, with a possible D match to TRBD1 (6 bases). Germline V gene data show CDR1 as SGHVS and CDR2 as FQNEAQ. The CDR3 totals 16 residues. V lost 2 bases and J 6 bases, leaving 19 bases between the germline ends. DNA for the CDR3: TGTGCCAGCAGCTTAACAGGGTCTTATGGAACATCTGAAGCTTTCTTT. Amino acids: CASSLTGSYGTSEAFF.

The chain links TRBV6-5 to TRBJ2-2, with a possible D match to TRBD2 (5 bases). V was shortened by 2 bases and J by 0 bases, with 10 bases between the two germline ends. The germline V gene encodes CDR1 MNHEY and CDR2 SVGAGI. This CDR3 comprises 16 residues. The CDR3 bases are TGTGCCAGCAGTTACCGACGGAGGACGAACACCGGGGAGCTGTTTTTT. This sequence encodes CASSYRRRTNTGELFF.

The rearrangement uses TRBV5-1 and TRBJ1-2; 9 bases agree with TRBD1. Germline CDR1 reads SGHRS; CDR2 reads YFSETQ. Unmatched junction bases numbered 5, after V lost 4 bases and J lost 4 bases. The CDR3 runs 14 residues. CDR3 nucleotides: TGCGCCAGCAGCGCGGACAGGGGCGGCTATGGCTACACCTTC. This gives the protein CASSADRGGYGYTF.

The V and J genes are TRBV7-8 and TRBJ2-5; 7 bases match TRBD1. Germline trimming cut 3 bases from V and 5 bases from J; bases unmatched to any gene: 9. Looked up from germline, CDR1 is SGHVS and CDR2 is FQNEAQ. The CDR3 spans 15 residues. In DNA, the CDR3 is TGTGCCAGCAGCTTCGGCACGGGCAGGGGGGAGACCCAGTACTTC. It codes for CASSFGTGRGETQYF.

This clone was seen only a few times. The CDR3 sequence: CAWSRDRAREKLFF. The CDR3 region has the DNA TGTGCCTGGAGTAGGGACAGGGCTCGGGAAAAACTGTTTTTT. This sequence joins TRBV30 and TRBJ1-4; 9 nucleotides align to TRBD1. Unmatched junction bases numbered 6, after V lost 2 bases and J lost 8 bases. Germline lookup yields CDR1 GTSNPN and CDR2 SVGIG (reference sequence). CDR3 size: 14 residues.